The present entry profiles one TCR beta chain with its context. Its antigen is undetermined. The V end lost 3 bases, the J end lost 5 bases, and 18 bases lay between the germline ends. The CDR3 totals 16 residues. CDR1 is MGHRA, CDR2 YSYEKL, per germline. The sample is drawn from a study of OX40 agonist ivuxolimab in advanced cancers. Study in general: Dose-escalation patients were diagnosed with hepatocellular carcinoma, melanoma, renal cell cancer or head and neck cancer. Overall study results and limits: On average, a greater number of expanded clones characterised CD8+ T cells relative to CD4+.

Here immunoSEQ multiplex PCR was the method, and the copy in TCRdb shows in-frame clones only, minus some. The data show 50,000 to 70,000 clones, about 90% seen once. This sequence originates from an adult with an advanced solid tumor such as melanoma, head and neck, liver or kidney cancer. This chain links TRBV4-1 with TRBJ2-3; D gene ambiguous. This specimen was CD4+ or CD8+ T cells sorted from blood, taken in a trial of the OX40 agonist ivuxolimab. In nucleotides, the CDR3 is TGCGCCAGCAGCCACTCAGTATCATCCGCCGGAGATACGCAGTATTTT. Its translation: CASSHSVSSAGDTQYF.